What follows describes a single T cell receptor beta chain. Survey-level immunoSEQ sequencing profiled the TCR beta repertoire. Clones were sequenced by immunoSEQ multiplex PCR, and TCRdb holds only the in-frame ones, with some missing. The sample shows roughly 68,000 clones, roughly 93% of them seen only once. Germline CDR1 reads SGHNT; CDR2 reads YYREEE (reference sequence). Deletions cut 4 bases from V and 7 bases from J, with 17 bases between. The CDR3 length is 14 residues. The sample comprised PBMCs. This sequence was found in a middle-aged man with rheumatoid arthritis. This chain connects TRBV5-4 to TRBJ2-5, with no clear D. CDR3 in amino acids: CASSLPPLDGTQYF. In DNA form, the CDR3 reads TGTGCCAGCAGCCTGCCTCCCTTGGATGGGACCCAGTACTTC.